A selection of T cell receptor beta chains follows, all from one sample in a study of blood T cell repertoires in COVID-19. The method was immunoSEQ multiplex PCR; TCRdb's version includes in-frame clones alone and lacks a portion of them. The repertoire has 150,000 to 200,000 clones, 86% of them found once; the top ten carry roughly 7.8%. Sequences were obtained from peripheral blood. The receptors originated from a man aged 60-69 years with acute or convalescent COVID-19. The CDR3 runs from the conserved cysteine through the conserved F or W. The D gene is left open where the match is weak. Rows give clone size only sometimes, using once, few, many, or a class for an expanded clone.

j_gene: TRBJ1-3; abundance: NA; d_gene: NA; v_gene: TRBV6-1; CDR3nt: TGTGCCAGCAGTGAATCGGGGTCTGGAAACACCATATATTTT; CDR3aa: CASSESGSGNTIYF
j_gene: TRBJ1-1; abundance: NA; d_gene: NA; v_gene: TRBV30; CDR3nt: TGTGCCTGGGCTCGGGGGGTCACTGAAGCTTTCTTT; CDR3aa: CAWARGVTEAFF
j_gene: TRBJ1-4; abundance: NA; d_gene: TRBD1; v_gene: TRBV6-1; CDR3nt: TGTACCAGCAGTGGCGGGACAGGGACTAAGGGATGGGGGTATGAAAAACTGTTTTTT; CDR3aa: CTSSGGTGTKGWGYEKLFF
j_gene: TRBJ1-2; abundance: NA; d_gene: TRBD1; v_gene: TRBV28; CDR3nt: TGTGCCAGCAGTTCACCGACGACAGGGGCGAACTATGGCTACACCTTC; CDR3aa: CASSSPTTGANYGYTF
j_gene: TRBJ2-1; abundance: NA; d_gene: TRBD2; v_gene: TRBV28; CDR3nt: TGTGCCAGCAGTCAAAGGACTAGCGGGATTGAGCAGTTCTTC; CDR3aa: CASSQRTSGIEQFF
j_gene: TRBJ1-2; abundance: NA; d_gene: NA; v_gene: TRBV5-4; CDR3nt: TGTGCCAGCAGCTCCAACAGGGATCTCACCTTC; CDR3aa: CASSSNRDLTF
j_gene: TRBJ1-4; abundance: NA; d_gene: NA; v_gene: TRBV29-1; CDR3nt: TGCAGCGGGCTTCAGGCGGGTAATGAAAAACTGTTTTTT; CDR3aa: CSGLQAGNEKLFF
j_gene: TRBJ1-6; abundance: NA; d_gene: NA; v_gene: TRBV10-3; CDR3nt: TGTGCCATCAAGGGGTTGGGCTATAATTCACCCCTCCACTTT; CDR3aa: CAIKGLGYNSPLHF
j_gene: TRBJ1-1; abundance: NA; d_gene: TRBD1; v_gene: TRBV14; CDR3nt: TGTGCCAGCAGCCAGACAGGGGGCTTGAGTGGAGCTTTCTTT; CDR3aa: CASSQTGGLSGAFF
j_gene: TRBJ1-2; abundance: NA; d_gene: NA; v_gene: TRBV5-1; CDR3nt: TGCGCCAGCAGCTTGGCCTACCACCAGGGAGGCTATGGCTACACCTTC; CDR3aa: CASSLAYHQGGYGYTF
j_gene: TRBJ2-2; abundance: NA; d_gene: TRBD2; v_gene: TRBV3-1/TRBV3-2; CDR3nt: TGTGCCAGCAGCCAAGTACTCCCCCCTAGCGGGAGGCCGAACACCGGGGAGCTGTTTTTT; CDR3aa: CASSQVLPPSGRPNTGELFF
j_gene: TRBJ2-1; abundance: NA; d_gene: NA; v_gene: TRBV7-9; CDR3nt: TGTGCCAGCAGCTTACCTAGGACTTCCCAGTTCTTC; CDR3aa: CASSLPRTSQFF
j_gene: TRBJ2-7; abundance: NA; d_gene: TRBD1; v_gene: TRBV24-1; CDR3nt: TGTGCCACCATTGGCAGGGGGCGACCCTACGAGCAGTACTTC; CDR3aa: CATIGRGRPYEQYF
j_gene: TRBJ1-4; abundance: NA; d_gene: NA; v_gene: TRBV28; CDR3nt: TGTGCCAGCCAGCAGGGATTTGCTAATGAAAAACTGTTTTTT; CDR3aa: CASQQGFANEKLFF
j_gene: TRBJ1-1; abundance: NA; d_gene: NA; v_gene: TRBV5-1; CDR3nt: TGCGCCAGCACCCTCGTGGGGGGTTCTGAAGCTTTCTTT; CDR3aa: CASTLVGGSEAFF
j_gene: TRBJ1-5; abundance: NA; d_gene: NA; v_gene: TRBV21-1; CDR3nt: TGTGCCAGCACCCCCCCGGCGGCACTTCAGTATCCCCAGCATTTT; CDR3aa: CASTPPAALQYPQHF
j_gene: TRBJ1-1; abundance: once; d_gene: TRBD1; v_gene: TRBV5-3; CDR3nt: TGTGCCAGAAGCCCAACCGGGACAGGGCGGGGTGAAGCTTTCTTT; CDR3aa: CARSPTGTGRGEAFF
j_gene: TRBJ2-1; abundance: once; d_gene: NA; v_gene: TRBV5-1; CDR3nt: TGCGCCAGCAGCTTGGCGGCGGCGTGGCGTGAGCAGTTCTTC; CDR3aa: CASSLAAAWREQFF
j_gene: TRBJ1-4; abundance: few; d_gene: NA; v_gene: TRBV20-1; CDR3nt: TGCAGTGCTAGTCTCCCAGGGAATGAAAAACTGTTTTTT; CDR3aa: CSASLPGNEKLFF
j_gene: TRBJ2-3; abundance: NA; d_gene: TRBD2; v_gene: TRBV4-1; CDR3nt: TGCGCCAGCAGCCGCACTCTATTTAGCGGGAGGAGGGAGTCAGATACGCAGTATTTT; CDR3aa: CASSRTLFSGRRESDTQYF
j_gene: TRBJ2-7; abundance: NA; d_gene: TRBD2; v_gene: TRBV28; CDR3nt: TGTGCCAGCAGTTATGGACTAGCGGATTCCTACGAGCAGTACTTC; CDR3aa: CASSYGLADSYEQYF
j_gene: TRBJ2-7; abundance: NA; d_gene: NA; v_gene: TRBV5-4; CDR3nt: TGTGCCAGCAGCCAAGGACGGGATTACGAGCAGTACTTC; CDR3aa: CASSQGRDYEQYF
j_gene: TRBJ2-2; abundance: NA; d_gene: NA; v_gene: TRBV7-2; CDR3nt: TGTGCCAGCAGTGGCGCAGGGAACACCGGGGAGCTGTTTTTT; CDR3aa: CASSGAGNTGELFF
j_gene: TRBJ1-2; abundance: NA; d_gene: NA; v_gene: TRBV5-8; CDR3nt: TGTGCCAGCAGCTTGGTTACAGGAGTAAGCCACTATGGCTACACCTTC; CDR3aa: CASSLVTGVSHYGYTF
j_gene: TRBJ2-7; abundance: NA; d_gene: NA; v_gene: TRBV9; CDR3nt: TGTGCCAGCAGCGGAGGTCGCGTGCGGGTGCCCTACGAGCAGTACTTC; CDR3aa: CASSGGRVRVPYEQYF
j_gene: TRBJ2-3; abundance: NA; d_gene: TRBD1; v_gene: TRBV11-2; CDR3nt: TGTGCCAGCACCTGGACGGGGACAGGTCAGGCGCAGTATTTT; CDR3aa: CASTWTGTGQAQYF
j_gene: TRBJ2-7; abundance: NA; d_gene: TRBD1; v_gene: TRBV28; CDR3nt: TGTGCCAGCAGAAATACAGGGGGAGTTCTGTACGAGCAGTACTTC; CDR3aa: CASRNTGGVLYEQYF
j_gene: TRBJ1-2; abundance: NA; d_gene: NA; v_gene: TRBV18; CDR3nt: TGTGCCAGCTCACCAGAGGGTAGGAGCTATGGCTACACCTTC; CDR3aa: CASSPEGRSYGYTF
j_gene: TRBJ1-1; abundance: NA; d_gene: NA; v_gene: TRBV15; CDR3nt: TGTGCCACCCGGGAAAACACTGAAGCTTTCTTT; CDR3aa: CATRENTEAFF
j_gene: TRBJ1-4; abundance: NA; d_gene: NA; v_gene: TRBV11-2; CDR3nt: TGTGCCAGCAGCTTAGCTGGGGCCGCCGAAAAACTGTTTTTT; CDR3aa: CASSLAGAAEKLFF
j_gene: TRBJ2-7; abundance: few; d_gene: NA; v_gene: TRBV14; CDR3nt: TGTGCCAGCAGTGAGAGGGAGGCCATCGAGCAGTACTTC; CDR3aa: CASSEREAIEQYF
j_gene: TRBJ2-2; abundance: NA; d_gene: NA; v_gene: TRBV28; CDR3nt: TGTGCCAGCAGCCCCTCCCCCACCGGGGAGCTGTTTTTT; CDR3aa: CASSPSPTGELFF
j_gene: TRBJ1-2; abundance: NA; d_gene: NA; v_gene: TRBV9; CDR3nt: TGTGCCAGCAGCCCACCCCGGGGGGGAGGAAACTATGGCTACACCTTC; CDR3aa: CASSPPRGGGNYGYTF
j_gene: TRBJ1-6; abundance: NA; d_gene: NA; v_gene: TRBV28; CDR3nt: TGTGCCAGCAGCTTGGATTGGGGAGGTAATTCACCCCTCCACTTT; CDR3aa: CASSLDWGGNSPLHF
j_gene: TRBJ2-7; abundance: NA; d_gene: TRBD2; v_gene: TRBV11-3; CDR3nt: TGTGCCAGCAGCTTTTTCCGGCGGGAGAGAGGGATTGGGCAGTACTTC; CDR3aa: CASSFFRRERGIGQYF
j_gene: TRBJ2-1; abundance: once; d_gene: NA; v_gene: TRBV24-1; CDR3nt: TGTGCCACCAGTGATTTTACGGGGGATGAGCAGTTCTTC; CDR3aa: CATSDFTGDEQFF
j_gene: TRBJ2-7; abundance: NA; d_gene: TRBD1; v_gene: TRBV5-1; CDR3nt: TGCGCCAGCAGCTCCACAGGGGGCGAGCAGTACTTC; CDR3aa: CASSSTGGEQYF
j_gene: TRBJ2-3; abundance: once; d_gene: TRBD1; v_gene: TRBV7-2; CDR3nt: TGTGCCAGCAGCTTGGGCAGGGGGCAAACAGATACGCAGTATTTT; CDR3aa: CASSLGRGQTDTQYF
j_gene: TRBJ1-4; abundance: NA; d_gene: NA; v_gene: TRBV5-4; CDR3nt: TGTGCCAGCAGCGCCGGCCGGCCGGGGGGCGGTAATGAAAAACTGTTTTTT; CDR3aa: CASSAGRPGGGNEKLFF
j_gene: TRBJ2-5; abundance: once; d_gene: TRBD1; v_gene: TRBV5-1; CDR3nt: TGCGCCAGCAGCTTTCTGGGGACAGGACAAGAGACCCAGTACTTC; CDR3aa: CASSFLGTGQETQYF
j_gene: TRBJ2-7; abundance: NA; d_gene: NA; v_gene: TRBV10-3; CDR3nt: TGTGCCATCAGTGAGTTTCAAAGGGGCAGTTCGACCGAGCAGTACTTC; CDR3aa: CAISEFQRGSSTEQYF
j_gene: TRBJ2-5; abundance: NA; d_gene: NA; v_gene: TRBV28; CDR3nt: TGTGCCAGCAGTTTAAGGACGGGAGAGGGGTCAGAGACCCAGTACTTC; CDR3aa: CASSLRTGEGSETQYF
j_gene: TRBJ2-1; abundance: few; d_gene: TRBD2; v_gene: TRBV5-1; CDR3nt: TGCGCCAGCAGCTTACCGACTAGCGGGGGGACCAATGAGCAGTTCTTC; CDR3aa: CASSLPTSGGTNEQFF
j_gene: TRBJ1-1; abundance: NA; d_gene: TRBD1; v_gene: TRBV19; CDR3nt: TGTGCCAGTCGATACAGGGGGGGCAACGCTGAAGCTTTCTTT; CDR3aa: CASRYRGGNAEAFF
j_gene: TRBJ1-2; abundance: NA; d_gene: TRBD1; v_gene: TRBV2; CDR3nt: TGTGCCAGCGGGACCGTGGACAGGGATGGCTATGGCTACACCTTC; CDR3aa: CASGTVDRDGYGYTF
j_gene: TRBJ2-7; abundance: NA; d_gene: NA; v_gene: TRBV4-1; CDR3nt: TGCGCCAGCAGCTTCCAGACAGCCGGTTACGAGCAGTACTTC; CDR3aa: CASSFQTAGYEQYF
j_gene: TRBJ1-3; abundance: NA; d_gene: NA; v_gene: TRBV30; CDR3nt: TGTGCCTGGAGTGTATTGGCCCCTGGAAACACCATATATTTT; CDR3aa: CAWSVLAPGNTIYF
j_gene: TRBJ1-5; abundance: NA; d_gene: TRBD1; v_gene: TRBV28; CDR3nt: TGTGCCAGCAGTTTTTCCCGCAACAGGGGTGGCAATCAGCCCCAGCATTTT; CDR3aa: CASSFSRNRGGNQPQHF
j_gene: TRBJ1-2; abundance: many; d_gene: NA; v_gene: TRBV7-9; CDR3nt: TGTGCCAGCACCCCCCCCGCTAACTATGGCTACACCTTC; CDR3aa: CASTPPANYGYTF
j_gene: TRBJ1-6; abundance: NA; d_gene: NA; v_gene: TRBV27; CDR3nt: TGTGCCAGCAGTTTTGCAGGGTTCAATTCACCCCTCCACTTT; CDR3aa: CASSFAGFNSPLHF
j_gene: TRBJ1-4; abundance: NA; d_gene: NA; v_gene: TRBV11-2; CDR3nt: TGTGCCAGCAGCCGCATGGCAAAACTGTTTTTT; CDR3aa: CASSRMAKLFF
j_gene: TRBJ2-5; abundance: NA; d_gene: TRBD1; v_gene: TRBV28; CDR3nt: TGTGCCAGCAGTGCCATCATCGGGACAGGGGCCGGTGGGACCCAGTACTTC; CDR3aa: CASSAIIGTGAGGTQYF
j_gene: TRBJ2-1; abundance: NA; d_gene: NA; v_gene: TRBV4-1; CDR3nt: TGCGCCAGCAGCCAAGGTATGGGCCGGACCTACAATGAGCAGTTCTTC; CDR3aa: CASSQGMGRTYNEQFF
j_gene: TRBJ2-3; abundance: once; d_gene: NA; v_gene: TRBV20-1; CDR3nt: TGCAGTGCTAGCTTTGAGGATACGCAGTATTTT; CDR3aa: CSASFEDTQYF
j_gene: TRBJ2-3; abundance: NA; d_gene: TRBD2; v_gene: TRBV28; CDR3nt: TGTGCCAGCAGTTTGGGGACTAGGGGGGATACGCAGTATTTT; CDR3aa: CASSLGTRGDTQYF